Presented here are 23 T cell receptor beta chains from one specimen sequenced in a study of control samples from healthy donors and cancer patients (dated by TCRdb to about 2020). Libraries were prepared through the immunoSEQ multiplex PCR assay. TCRdb's version of the immuneACCESS table is confined to in-frame rearrangements and falls short of the full clone set. An unresolved V gene accounts for under half of the shortfall where checked; the remainder is of unknown origin. The sample has 150,000 to 200,000 clones on record, about 93% of them singletons. Clones ranked in the top ten supply roughly 1.6% of the sample. The sample was blood. Source of these receptors: a man in his late teens or twenties in good health.

The gene calls are TRBV6-2 or TRBV6-3 and TRBJ2-7; D remains unclear. Trimming stripped 0 bases from V and 6 bases from J, with 3 bases between. Germline assignment: CDR1 MNHEY and CDR2 SVGEGT. The CDR3 has 11 amino acids. In DNA, the CDR3 is TGTGCCAGCAGTTACTCGTTCGAGCAGTACTTC. Translation gives CASSYSFEQYF.

This clone was seen only once. The V call is TRBV30, the J call TRBJ2-7; no clear D gene. The CDR3 runs to 14 residues. V lost 0 bases and J 5 bases, leaving 14 bases between the germline ends. Per the germline V gene, CDR1 is GTSNPN and CDR2 is SVGIG (reference sequence). The CDR3 nucleotides read TGTGCCTGGAGTGTACAATCCGGGTCAGACGAGCAGTACTTC. Translated: CAWSVQSGSDEQYF.

The gene calls are TRBV24-1 and TRBJ2-3, with TRBD1 matching over 8 bases. CDR1 is KGHDR and CDR2 is SFDVKD in the germline V gene. This CDR3 is 17 amino acids long. V dropped 4 bases and J dropped 3; count of bases not matched to a gene: 11. The chain's CDR3 is CATSDPGQGMVTDTQYF. Written as DNA, the CDR3 is TGTGCCACCAGTGACCCCGGACAGGGAATGGTAACAGATACGCAGTATTTT.

The CDR3, as DNA: TGTGCCAGCACCGGGACTACGAGAGAGACCCAGTACTTC. It encodes CASTGTTRETQYF. The rearrangement uses TRBV3-1 (or the pseudogene TRBV3-2) and TRBJ2-5; 7 positions match TRBD2. Losses at the gene ends were 7 bases for V and 4 bases for J; bases not matched to a gene: 6. The CDR3 has 13 amino acids. CDR1 is LGHDT and CDR2 is YNNKEL in the germline V gene (reference sequence).

V gene TRBV11-2 combines with J gene TRBJ2-7; 8 bases map to TRBD2. V shed 1 base and J 1 base; nucleotides not matched to a gene: 12. Germline values: CDR1 SGHAT, CDR2 FQNNGV. The CDR3 covers 18 residues. CDR3 bases: TGTGCCAGCAGCTTAGTTTTTCAGACTAGCGAGTCGTCCTACGAGCAGTACTTC. It is translated as CASSLVFQTSESSYEQYF. The variable domain in full, completed from reference TRBV11-2 and TRBJ2-7, reads EAGVAQSPRYKIIEKRQSVAFWCNPISGHATLYWYQQILGQGPKLLIQFQNNGVVDDSQLPKDRFSAERLKGVDSTLKIQPAKLEDSAVYLCASSLVFQTSESSYEQYFGPGTRLTVT.

J is TRBJ2-1 and V is TRBV11-2, with 13 bases fitting TRBD2. CDR1 is SGHAT, CDR2 FQNNGV, per germline. V dropped 4 bases and J dropped 4; count of bases not matched to a gene: 1. This CDR3 comprises 15 residues. CDR3 region: CASSSGLAGYNEQFF. The CDR3 nucleotides are TGTGCCAGCAGCTCGGGACTAGCGGGGTACAATGAGCAGTTCTTC.

The chain recombines TRBV19 with TRBJ2-2; no clear D. Trimming pared 3 bases from V and 7 bases from J, leaving 6 bases between. The V gene's germline CDR1 is LNHDA and CDR2 SQIVND (reference sequence). This CDR3 region has 12 residues. The CDR3 DNA reads TGTGCCAGTAGTATGAGGATCGGGGAGCTGTTTTTT. Translation gives CASSMRIGELFF.

The chain has TRBV6-6 and TRBJ2-7; 9 nucleotides line up with TRBD2. Per the germline V gene, CDR1 is MNHNY and CDR2 is SVGAGI (reference sequence). The CDR3 consists of 16 residues. Trimming at V came to 2 bases and at J to 6 bases, leaving 11 bases not matched to a gene. CDR3 in amino acids: CASSYQFGGGALEQYF. The DNA of the CDR3 is TGTGCCAGCAGTTACCAATTTGGCGGGGGGGCCCTCGAGCAGTACTTC.

This chain uses TRBV5-6 with TRBJ1-2; TRBD1 aligns across 8 bases. The V segment lost 4 bases and the J segment 2 bases; nucleotides outside the gene matches: 1. Germline values: CDR1 SGHDT, CDR2 YYEEEE. This CDR3 has 13 residues. CDR3 amino acids: CASSRQGNYGYTF. CDR3 nucleotide sequence: TGTGCCAGCAGCCGACAGGGGAACTATGGCTACACCTTC.

This sequence joins TRBV7-9 and TRBJ2-1, with D hard to call. Germline values: CDR1 SEHNR, CDR2 FQNEAQ (reference sequence). The CDR3 length is 14 residues. V lost 0 bases and J 7 bases, leaving 10 bases between the germline ends. Written as DNA, the CDR3 is TGTGCCAGCAGCTTAGCGCATCCAGAGAATGAGCAGTTCTTC. It translates to CASSLAHPENEQFF.

The table lists this clone with a count of one. The chain carries TRBV5-6 and TRBJ2-5; a weak D match, TRBD2 (6 bases). The V gene lost 4 bases and the J gene lost 5 bases, with 21 bases spanning the gap. The germline V gene encodes CDR1 SGHDT and CDR2 YYEEEE. CDR3 length: 16 residues. The CDR3: CASSLRDSRLWETQYF. DNA of the CDR3: TGTGCCAGCAGCCTCCGGGACTCTCGACTTTGGGAGACCCAGTACTTC.

The chain is built from TRBV25-1 and TRBJ1-2; the D is unclear. The CDR3 is 13 amino acids. The V end lost 2 bases, the J end lost 3 bases, and 7 bases lay between the germline ends. CDR1 is MGHDK, CDR2 SYGVNS, per germline. The CDR3 here is CASSEHEDYGYTF. CDR3 nucleotide sequence: TGTGCCAGCAGTGAACATGAGGACTATGGCTACACCTTC.

This chain joins TRBV19 and TRBJ2-7; TRBD1 aligns across 10 bases. This CDR3 is built from 18 residues. From germline, CDR1 is LNHDA and CDR2 SQIVND (reference sequence). Germline trimming cut 4 bases from V and 1 base from J; bases unmatched to any gene: 13. This chain's CDR3 is CASSSTGTGAWRSYEQYF. The DNA for the CDR3 is TGTGCCAGTAGTAGCACCGGGACAGGGGCTTGGAGGTCCTACGAGCAGTACTTC. The full variable domain, with the rest looked up from reference TRBV19 and TRBJ2-7, is DGGITQSPKYLFRKEGQNVTLSCEQNLNHDAMYWYRQDPGQGLRLIYYSQIVNDFQKGDIAEGYSVSREKKESFPLTVTSAQKNPTAFYLCASSSTGTGAWRSYEQYFGPGTRLTVT.

The chain combines TRBV28 with TRBJ2-1; D gene uncertain. This CDR3 has 12 amino acids. CDR1 is MDHEN, CDR2 SYDVKM, per germline. The germline V and J ends were trimmed by 1 base and 5 bases, with 3 bases remaining between them. The CDR3 here is CASSLSHNEQFF. The CDR3 region has the DNA TGTGCCAGCAGTTTATCACACAATGAGCAGTTCTTC.

V usage is TRBV12-3 or TRBV12-4 and J usage is TRBJ1-1, with 8 positions matching TRBD1. After removal of 3 bases from V and 11 bases from J, the junction contained 8 bases not matched to a gene. The CDR3 has 13 residues. The CDR3 here is CASSFQGAFSAFF. The DNA of the CDR3 is TGTGCCAGCAGTTTTCAGGGGGCATTTTCGGCTTTCTTT.

This clone has just one count. The V and J genes are TRBV5-1 and TRBJ2-1; 8 nucleotides match TRBD2. The CDR3 sequence is 15 residues long. From germline, CDR1 is SGHRS and CDR2 YFSETQ. After removal of 0 bases from V and 5 bases from J, the junction contained 4 bases not matched to a gene. The CDR3 region has the DNA TGCGCCAGCAGCTTGGTGGCGGGGGGTAACAATGAGCAGTTCTTC. It yields the protein CASSLVAGGNNEQFF.

This clone was observed a single time. The chain employs TRBV12-3 or TRBV12-4 and TRBJ1-1; a weak D match, TRBD1 (6 bases). V lost 8 bases to trimming and J lost 8 bases, with 18 bases between them. The CDR3 runs to 13 residues. CDR3: CASVRDNGSEAFF. DNA of the CDR3: TGTGCCAGCGTGCGGGACAATGGATCCGAAGCTTTCTTT.

CDR3 region: CASSRSWDSTDTQYF. CDR3 DNA: TGTGCCAGCAGCCGTTCCTGGGACAGCACAGATACGCAGTATTTT. The chain uses TRBV5-5 and TRBJ2-3; D is possibly TRBD1 or TRBD2 (5 bases each). The germline V and J ends were trimmed by 4 bases and 0 bases, with 12 bases remaining between them. The CDR3 is made up of 15 amino acids. Germline CDR1 is SGHKS and CDR2 is YYEKEE (reference sequence).

This sequence joins TRBV9 and TRBJ2-3, with 7 positions matching TRBD2. CDR1 SGDLS and CDR2 YYNGEE come from the germline V gene. The CDR3 consists of 18 residues. Unmatched junction bases numbered 13, after V lost 3 bases and J lost 0 bases. The CDR3 spells CASSATWGGTGSTDTQYF. Here the CDR3 DNA reads TGTGCCAGCAGCGCCACCTGGGGGGGTACGGGGAGCACAGATACGCAGTATTTT.

In its sample, this clone was seen once. V is TRBV2 and J is TRBJ1-6; D remains ambiguous. The germline V gene has CDR1 SNHLY and CDR2 FYNNEI. This CDR3 is 16 amino acids long. V lost 3 bases, J lost 8 bases, and 17 bases lay in between. The CDR3 coding sequence is TGTGCCAGCAGTGATCCGACGGATTTCTGGGATTCACCCCTCCACTTT. Its protein is CASSDPTDFWDSPLHF.

The chain links TRBV10-1 to TRBJ2-3, with D perhaps TRBD2 (5 bases). Per the germline V gene, CDR1 is WNHNN and CDR2 is SYGVQD (reference sequence). Trimming cost V 3 bases and J 0 bases, with 10 bases left between them. The length of the CDR3 is 15 residues. The CDR3 loop is CASSEAETSTDTQYF. CDR3 sequence (DNA): TGCGCCAGCAGTGAAGCGGAGACTAGCACAGATACGCAGTATTTT.

J is TRBJ2-7 and V is TRBV5-6; possible D gene TRBD2, 5 bases. Deletions cut 4 bases from V and 2 bases from J, with 10 bases between. This CDR3 is built from 13 residues. Per germline, CDR1 SGHDT and CDR2 YYEEEE. The CDR3 coding sequence is TGTGCCAGCAGCCCGAGGGCAGCCTACGAGCAGTACTTC. It translates to CASSPRAAYEQYF.

This chain connects TRBV28 to TRBJ2-2, with D perhaps being TRBD1 or TRBD2 (5 bases each). The CDR3 is made up of 14 amino acids. From germline, CDR1 is MDHEN and CDR2 SYDVKM. V lost 3 bases to trimming and J lost 5 bases, with 10 bases between them. CDR3 sequence (DNA): TGTGCCAGCAGTTTTGGGGGAAGAACCGGGGAGCTGTTTTTT. Encoded protein: CASSFGGRTGELFF.